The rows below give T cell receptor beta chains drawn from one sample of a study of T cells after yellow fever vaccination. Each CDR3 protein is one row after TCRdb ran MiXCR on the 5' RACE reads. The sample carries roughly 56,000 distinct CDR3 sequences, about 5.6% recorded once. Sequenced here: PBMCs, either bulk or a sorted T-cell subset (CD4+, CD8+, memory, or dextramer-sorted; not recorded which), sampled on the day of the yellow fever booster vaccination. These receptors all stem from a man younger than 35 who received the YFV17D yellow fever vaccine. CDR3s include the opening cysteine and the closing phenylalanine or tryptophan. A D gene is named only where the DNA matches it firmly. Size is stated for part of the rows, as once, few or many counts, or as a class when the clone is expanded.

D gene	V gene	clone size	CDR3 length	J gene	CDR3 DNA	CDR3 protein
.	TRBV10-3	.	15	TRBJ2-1	TGTGCCATCAAGATCCAGGGGGGGCCGTACAATGAGCAGTTCTTC	CAIKIQGGPYNEQFF
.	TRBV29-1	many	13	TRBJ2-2	TGCAGCGTTGAGGCAGAAAACACCGGGGAGCTGTTTTTT	CSVEAENTGELFF
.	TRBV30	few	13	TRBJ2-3	TGTGCCTGGAGTGCTGACGGCCCAGATACGCAGTATTTT	CAWSADGPDTQYF
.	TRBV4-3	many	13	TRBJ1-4	TGCGCCAGCAGCCAAGATGGGAGGGAAAAACTGTTTTTT	CASSQDGREKLFF
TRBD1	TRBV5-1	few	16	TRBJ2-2	TGCGCCAGCAGCTTGGGGGGACAGGCTCTCACCGGGGAGCTGTTTTTT	CASSLGGQALTGELFF
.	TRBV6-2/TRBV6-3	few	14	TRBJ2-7	TGTGCCAGCAGCCCCGGGAACGGGCTCCACGAGCAGTACTTC	CASSPGNGLHEQYF
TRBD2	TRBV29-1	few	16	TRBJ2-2	TGCAGCGTTCGAACTAGCGGGGCCCGTTATGCCGGGGAGCTGTTTTTT	CSVRTSGARYAGELFF
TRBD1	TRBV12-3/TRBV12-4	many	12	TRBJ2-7	TGTGCCAGCAGTCCAGGGGGCCCAGGGCAGTACTTC	CASSPGGPGQYF
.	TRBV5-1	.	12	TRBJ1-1	TGCGCCAGCAGCCCGGGAAACACTGAAGCTTTCTTT	CASSPGNTEAFF
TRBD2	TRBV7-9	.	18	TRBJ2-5	TGTGCCAGCAGCTCGACTAGCGGGGGGGCCGGTTCGTATGAGACCCAGTACTTC	CASSSTSGGAGSYETQYF
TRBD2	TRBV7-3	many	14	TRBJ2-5	TGTGCCAGCAGCTTGGGCGGGGGGGGAGAGACCCAGTACTTC	CASSLGGGGETQYF
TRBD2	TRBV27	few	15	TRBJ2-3	TGTGCCAGCAGTTTGCGGGGGGGATACACAGATACGCAGTATTTT	CASSLRGGYTDTQYF
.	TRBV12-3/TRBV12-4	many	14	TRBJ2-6	TGTGCCAGCAGGCCGGAATCTGGGGCCAACGTCCTGACTTTC	CASRPESGANVLTF
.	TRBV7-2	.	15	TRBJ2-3	TGTGCCAGCAGCTTAGGTTCATTGGGGCAGGGTGCGCAGTATTTT	CASSLGSLGQGAQYF
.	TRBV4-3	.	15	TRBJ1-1	TGCGCCAGCAGCCACCGACAGGCCATGAACACTGAAGCTTTCTTT	CASSHRQAMNTEAFF
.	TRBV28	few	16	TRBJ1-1	TGTGCCAGCCTGAACCTTAACATGTTGGAACACACTGAAGCTTTCTTT	CASLNLNMLEHTEAFF
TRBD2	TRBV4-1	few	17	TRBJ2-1	TGCGCCAGCAGCCAAGATCCCACTAGCGGGGGGCTGGATGAGCAGTTCTTC	CASSQDPTSGGLDEQFF
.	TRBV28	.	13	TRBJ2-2	TGTGCCAGCTTCGGACAGAACACCGGGGAGCTGTTTTTT	CASFGQNTGELFF
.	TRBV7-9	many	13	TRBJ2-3	TGTGCCAGCAGCTTGCCCCTAACAGATACGCAGTATTTT	CASSLPLTDTQYF
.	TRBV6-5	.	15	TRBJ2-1	TGTGCCAGCAGCGGAACCTTACCAGGGACCGCAGAACAGTTCTTC	CASSGTLPGTAEQFF
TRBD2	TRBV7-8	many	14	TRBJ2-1	TGTGCCAGCAGCCTTAGCGGGGGGGCCGTGGGGAAGTTCTTC	CASSLSGGAVGKFF
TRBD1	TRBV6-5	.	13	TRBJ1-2	TGTGCCAGCAGTTACTCGACAGGGAAAGGCTACACCTTC	CASSYSTGKGYTF
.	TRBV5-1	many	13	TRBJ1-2	TGCGCCAGCAGCTTGGGAGGCAACTATGGCTACACCTTC	CASSLGGNYGYTF
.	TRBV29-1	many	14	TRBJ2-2	TGCAGCGTTGAGGAGTCATCGAACACCGGGGAGCTGTTTTTT	CSVEESSNTGELFF
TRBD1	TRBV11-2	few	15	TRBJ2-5	TGTGCCAGCAGCTTAGAGGGACAGCGTTGGGAGACCCAGTACTTC	CASSLEGQRWETQYF
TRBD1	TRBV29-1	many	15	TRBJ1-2	TGCAGCGCTCTGACAGGGGTGGACGGTACCTATGGCTACACCTTC	CSALTGVDGTYGYTF
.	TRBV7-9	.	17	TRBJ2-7	TGTGCCAGCAGCTTAGAGGAAAGGCAGGGGACGGACTACGAGCAGTACTTC	CASSLEERQGTDYEQYF
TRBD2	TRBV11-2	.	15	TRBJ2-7	TGTGCCAGCAGCTTAGCCGAGCGGGGGATAGATGGGCAGTACTTC	CASSLAERGIDGQYF
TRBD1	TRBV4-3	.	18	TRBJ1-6	TGCGCCAGCAGCCAATATAAAAACGGACAGGGGCATAATTCACCCCTCCACTTT	CASSQYKNGQGHNSPLHF
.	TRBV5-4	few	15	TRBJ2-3	TGTGCCAGCAGCTTTGATAGGGCGTTCGTGGATACGCAGTATTTT	CASSFDRAFVDTQYF
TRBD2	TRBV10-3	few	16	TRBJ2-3	TGTGCCATCGATAAGGCAGCGGGGGGGCCTCCAGATACGCAGTATTTT	CAIDKAAGGPPDTQYF
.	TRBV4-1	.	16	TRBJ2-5	TGCGCCAGCAGCCAAGGACCCTTAGGCCTCGAAGAGACCCAGTACTTC	CASSQGPLGLEETQYF
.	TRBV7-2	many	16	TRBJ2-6	TGTGCCAGCAGCCGGTCCCCATCACGTGGGGCCAACGTCCTGACTTTC	CASSRSPSRGANVLTF
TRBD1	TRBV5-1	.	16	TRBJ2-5	TGCGCCAGCAGTTTAGGAAGGGACAGGGGGCCGGAGACCCAGTACTTC	CASSLGRDRGPETQYF
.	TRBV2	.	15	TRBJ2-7	TGTGCCAGCAGTCGCTATCGGGGGACCGCCTACGAGCAGTACTTC	CASSRYRGTAYEQYF
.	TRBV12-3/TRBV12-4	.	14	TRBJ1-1	TGTGCCAGCAGCTTACAGGGCTTCGGCACTGAAGCTTTCTTT	CASSLQGFGTEAFF
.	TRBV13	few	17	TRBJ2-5	TGTGCCAGCAGCTTATATAACGAGAGGACCGGGGGAGGGACCCAGTACTTC	CASSLYNERTGGGTQYF
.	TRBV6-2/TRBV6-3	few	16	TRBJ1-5	TGTGCCAGCAGTAGTGGCCGGACGATCCTCAATCAGCCCCAGCATTTT	CASSSGRTILNQPQHF
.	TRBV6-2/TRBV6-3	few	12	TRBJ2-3	TGTGCCAGCAGTTACAAGGGGAATACGCAGTATTTT	CASSYKGNTQYF
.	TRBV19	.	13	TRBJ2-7	TGTGCCAGTAGTATGGGTGTGCAATACGAGCAGTACTTC	CASSMGVQYEQYF
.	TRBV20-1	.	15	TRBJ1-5	TGCAGTGCTACCCCCGTTGCAGGCCCCAATCAGCCCCAGCATTTT	CSATPVAGPNQPQHF
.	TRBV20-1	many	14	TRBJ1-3	TGCAGTGCTAGAGTTAAGGTTTCTGGAAACACCATATATTTT	CSARVKVSGNTIYF
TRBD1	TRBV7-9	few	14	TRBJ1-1	TGTGCCAGCAGCGAGACAGGGGTTAACACTGAAGCTTTCTTT	CASSETGVNTEAFF
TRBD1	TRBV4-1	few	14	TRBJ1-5	TGCGCCAGCAGCCAATTTCAGGGGGATCAGCCCCAGCATTTT	CASSQFQGDQPQHF
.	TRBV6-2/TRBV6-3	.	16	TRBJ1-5	TGTGCCAGCAGTTACTTGGAGGGCTATAGCAATCAGCCCCAGCATTTT	CASSYLEGYSNQPQHF
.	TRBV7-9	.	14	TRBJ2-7	TGTGCCAGCACCCCCTCGGGCAGGAACTACGAGCAGTACTTC	CASTPSGRNYEQYF
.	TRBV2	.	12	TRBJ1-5	TGTGCCAGCAATCTGGCAAATCAGCCCCAGCATTTT	CASNLANQPQHF
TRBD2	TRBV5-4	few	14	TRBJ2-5	TGTGCCAGCAGCCATAGCGGGGATCCAGGGACCCAGTACTTC	CASSHSGDPGTQYF
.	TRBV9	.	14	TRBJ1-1	TGTGCCAGCAGCGTAGGACAGCCTAACACTGAAGCTTTCTTT	CASSVGQPNTEAFF
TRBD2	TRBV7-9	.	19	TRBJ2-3	TGTGCCAGCAGCCCCCCGAGCCCCACTAGCGGGGGAAGCACAGATACGCAGTATTTT	CASSPPSPTSGGSTDTQYF
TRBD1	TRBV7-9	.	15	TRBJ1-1	TGTGCCAGCAGCCCCCGGGACAGGGTGTACGCTGAAGCTTTCTTT	CASSPRDRVYAEAFF
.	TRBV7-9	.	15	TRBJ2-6	TGTGCCAGCAGCTTAGTGGGGTCGGGGGCCAACGTCCTGACTTTC	CASSLVGSGANVLTF
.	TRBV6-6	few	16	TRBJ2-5	TGTGCCAGCAGACCCAGGCCCGCGGGGGCGCGGGAGACCCAGTACTTC	CASRPRPAGARETQYF